These 21 T cell receptor beta chains came from one sample sequenced in a study of cytomegalovirus exposure and HLA in healthy donors. PCR amplification relied on 60 Vbeta primers (plus 13 Jbeta primers). Some clones are missing from TCRdb's copy, which holds only in-frame ones; the method was immunoSEQ multiplex PCR. The sample lists around 200,000 clones, roughly four fifths occurring once. Sequencing used PBMCs. Receptors were obtained from a woman between 35 and 50 years old in good health and CMV-seronegative.

The chain uses TRBV5-1 and TRBJ2-5; TRBD1 is a possible D gene (6 bases). This CDR3 spans 21 amino acids. V was clipped by 4 bases and J by 0 bases, with 31 bases between them. The germline V gene encodes CDR1 SGHRS and CDR2 YFSETQ. CDR3 sequence reads: CASSAVPDSRFNRFNQETQYF. Here the CDR3 DNA reads TGCGCCAGCAGCGCGGTCCCGGACAGCCGATTCAACCGATTTAACCAAGAGACCCAGTACTTC.

The chain carries TRBV4-1 and TRBJ2-1, with TRBD2 as a possible D gene (7 bases). Trimming stripped 4 bases from V and 6 bases from J, with 25 bases between. Germline V gene data show CDR1 as MGHRA and CDR2 as YSYEKL. The CDR3 contains 18 residues. This CDR3 reads CASSRSGAGDLLGNEQFF. The CDR3 coding sequence is TGCGCCAGCAGCCGATCGGGGGCGGGAGACCTACTCGGCAATGAGCAGTTCTTC.

The chain has TRBV5-1 and TRBJ1-2; the D is unclear. The CDR3 consists of 15 residues. Germline assignment: CDR1 SGHRS and CDR2 YFSETQ. V lost 1 base and J lost 0, with 10 bases in between. The chain's CDR3 is CASSLIGGSNYGYTF. For the CDR3, the DNA is TGCGCCAGCAGCTTGATCGGCGGATCTAACTATGGCTACACCTTC.

In its sample, this clone was seen once. The rearrangement uses TRBV19 and TRBJ1-5; TRBD1 is a possible D gene (5 bases). Germline lookup yields CDR1 LNHDA and CDR2 SQIVND (reference sequence). CDR3 length: 14 residues. The V and J ends lost 7 bases and 0 bases respectively, with 10 bases between them. Here the CDR3 reads CASNKGDSNQPQHF. The CDR3 DNA reads TGTGCCAGTAATAAAGGGGATAGCAATCAGCCCCAGCATTTT.

This clone appeared a few times. The gene calls are TRBV2 and TRBJ1-1, with 7 nucleotides matching TRBD1. V lost 1 base and J lost 5; bases outside the gene matches: 7. CDR3 length equals 15 residues. The germline V gene has CDR1 SNHLY and CDR2 FYNNEI. In nucleotides, the CDR3 is TGTGCCAGCAGTGAAGACAGGGGCGGTGTGACTGAAGCTTTCTTT. Translation gives CASSEDRGGVTEAFF.

This clone was counted once. The rearrangement links TRBV9 to TRBJ2-7, with 7 bases identical to TRBD2. Germline CDR1 SGDLS, CDR2 YYNGEE. Trimming took 3 bases from V and 3 from J; bases not matched to a gene: 0. CDR3 length equals 12 residues. The CDR3 loop is CASSASGYEQYF. In DNA, the CDR3 is TGTGCCAGCAGCGCTAGCGGCTACGAGCAGTACTTC.

The V call is TRBV28, the J call TRBJ1-1; no clear D gene. Germline V lookup: CDR1 MDHEN, CDR2 SYDVKM. The CDR3 extends over 13 amino acids. Trimming removed 5 bases at V and 9 bases at J, with 16 bases between. In DNA form, the CDR3 reads TGTGCCAGCAGTCTCGTAGCCCGACGACAAGCTTTCTTT. As protein: CASSLVARRQAFF.

The CDR3 sequence: CAWTPPWGVTTGELFF. The CDR3 bases are TGTGCCTGGACGCCACCGTGGGGGGTTACCACCGGGGAGCTGTTTTTT. The chain has TRBV30 and TRBJ2-2; tentative D call: TRBD2 (6 bases). There are 16 residues in the CDR3. From germline, CDR1 is GTSNPN and CDR2 SVGIG (reference sequence). V lost 4 bases, J lost 4 bases, and 19 bases lay in between.

CDR3 amino acids: CAWSPDSGWWPQHF. The CDR3 region has the DNA TGTGCCTGGAGCCCCGACAGCGGGTGGTGGCCCCAGCATTTT. The J gene is TRBJ1-5, the V gene TRBV30; D possibly corresponds to TRBD1 (5 bases). Trimming pared 3 bases from V and 9 bases from J, leaving 18 bases between. CDR1 is GTSNPN and CDR2 is SVGIG in the germline V gene (reference sequence). This CDR3 comprises 14 residues. Based on the CDR3 plus reference TRBV30 and TRBJ1-5, the full variable domain is SQTIHQWPATLVQPVGSPLSLECTVEGTSNPNLYWYRQAAGRGLQLLFYSVGIGQISSEVPQNLSASRPQDRQFILSSKKLLLSDSGFYLCAWSPDSGWWPQHFGDGTRLSIL.

V and J are TRBV7-9 and TRBJ1-1, with a possible D match to TRBD1 (6 bases). The V and J ends lost 4 bases and 4 bases respectively, with 13 bases between them. Germline loops: CDR1 SEHNR, CDR2 FQNEAQ (reference sequence). The CDR3 covers 14 residues. CDR3 DNA: TGTGCCAGCAGCTACGAGGGAGGGGGCACTGAAGCTTTCTTT. This codes for CASSYEGGGTEAFF.

V gene TRBV28 combines with J gene TRBJ2-1; the match to TRBD2 covers 7 bases. Germline V gene lookup returns CDR1 MDHEN and CDR2 SYDVKM. V shed 3 bases and J 2 bases; nucleotides not matched to a gene: 7. CDR3 length: 16 amino acids. The CDR3 nucleotides read TGTGCCAGCAGTTTTGGGGAGGGTTTCCCCTACAATGAGCAGTTCTTC. Amino acid sequence: CASSFGEGFPYNEQFF.

The rearrangement links TRBV19 to TRBJ1-3, with D unresolved. Germline V gives CDR1 LNHDA, CDR2 SQIVND (reference sequence). The V and J ends lost 9 bases and 0 bases respectively, with 12 bases between them. The CDR3 spans 14 residues. The chain's CDR3 is CASQAASSGNTIYF. CDR3 DNA sequence: TGTGCCAGCCAAGCAGCGAGCTCTGGAAACACCATATATTTT.

V and J are TRBV7-9 and TRBJ1-2; 7 bases fit TRBD1. The CDR3 length is 13 residues. Per the germline V gene, CDR1 is SEHNR and CDR2 is FQNEAQ (reference sequence). V was clipped by 4 bases and J by 7 bases; unmatched bases: 6. Written as DNA, the CDR3 is TGTGCCAGCAGCTCGACAGGGTACATTGGCTACACCTTC. Protein: CASSSTGYIGYTF.

This chain connects TRBV30 to TRBJ1-3, with TRBD1 matching 7 bases. CDR3 length: 12 amino acids. V lost 5 bases and J lost 3; bases outside the gene matches: 1. Germline-derived CDR1 and CDR2 are GTSNPN and SVGIG (reference sequence). The CDR3: CAWRTGGNTIYF. The CDR3 DNA follows: TGTGCCTGGCGGACAGGTGGAAACACCATATATTTT.

About this clone itself: The junction and the germline gene differ at one end; a read error may be behind it. The chain is built from TRBV7-8 and TRBJ2-5; TRBD2 matches at 11 bases. CDR3 size: 18 residues. Looked up from germline, CDR1 is SGHVS and CDR2 is FQNEAQ. CDR3 amino acids: CASRLGTSGSALQETQYF. The CDR3 region has the DNA TGTGCCAGCAGGTTAGGTACTAGCGGGAGTGCTCTACAAGAGACCCAGTACTTC.

The chain couples TRBV6-1 to TRBJ2-7, with TRBD1 identical over 9 bases. This CDR3 contains 14 residues. Germline loops: CDR1 MNHNS, CDR2 SASEGT. V lost 6 bases, J lost 7 bases, and 10 bases stayed unmatched. CDR3 bases: TGTGCCAGCAGAACCGGGACAGGGAATTTGGAGCAGTACTTC. This gives the protein CASRTGTGNLEQYF.

The chain couples TRBV18 to TRBJ2-2; D is possibly TRBD1 (6 bases). The V and J ends lost 3 bases and 6 bases respectively, with 17 bases between them. The CDR3 spans 16 residues. Germline CDR1 reads KGHSH; CDR2 reads LQKENI. The CDR3, as DNA: TGTGCCAGCTCACCTCAGCGTACAAAGGGGGCCGGGGAGCTGTTTTTT. Its translation is CASSPQRTKGAGELFF.

This chain connects TRBV5-4 to TRBJ1-1; 7 bases match TRBD1. The CDR3 covers 14 residues. The germline gives CDR1 SGHNT, CDR2 YYREEE (reference sequence). Trimming removed 2 bases from V and 2 bases from J; junction bases left unmatched: 3. CDR3 in DNA: TGTGCCAGCAGCTTTGGACAGGCTAACACTGAAGCTTTCTTT. This sequence encodes CASSFGQANTEAFF. The full variable domain, in which reference TRBV5-4 and TRBJ1-1 provide the parts outside the CDR3, is ETGVTQSPTHLIKTRGQQVTLRCSSQSGHNTVSWYQQALGQGPQFIFQYYREEENGRGNFPPRFSGLQFPNYSSELNVNALELDDSALYLCASSFGQANTEAFFGQGTRLTVV.

This chain uses TRBV5-1 with TRBJ1-1; the D gene is possibly TRBD1 (6 bases). The ends were cut back, 4 bases at V and 2 bases at J, with 12 bases in the middle. In germline, CDR1 is SGHRS, CDR2 YFSETQ. The CDR3 has 14 residues. CDR3 in amino acids: CASSLDRPNTEAFF. DNA for the CDR3: TGCGCCAGCAGCCTCGACAGGCCAAACACTGAAGCTTTCTTT.

V usage is TRBV10-2 and J usage is TRBJ1-2, with a tentative D call TRBD1 (6 bases). Trimming removed 7 bases at V and 2 bases at J, with 8 bases between. The germline V gene has CDR1 WSHSY and CDR2 SAAADI. The CDR3 has 12 residues. The CDR3 sequence is CASTTGNYGYTF. As DNA, the CDR3 is TGCGCCAGCACCACAGGGAACTATGGCTACACCTTC.

The chain employs TRBV7-3 and TRBJ1-2; D possibly corresponds to TRBD1 (5 bases). Trimming stripped 5 bases from V and 6 bases from J, with 13 bases between. This CDR3 contains 13 residues. Germline lookup yields CDR1 SGHTA and CDR2 FQGTGA. The CDR3, as DNA: TGTGCCAGCAGCGGCACGGGACTGAATGGCTACACCTTC. It codes for CASSGTGLNGYTF.